Listed here is a single T cell receptor beta chain. The antigen it binds to is not known. The input lacks base qualities; no much larger clone sits a single base away. From the cysteine through the phenylalanine, the CDR3 covers 17 amino acids. The kept DNA is CDR3 alone, 51 bases in frame from the first base. Germline trimming amounts to 2 bases on V and 7 bases on J, with 14 as the count of junction bases outside the gene matches. Reading the germline V gene gives CDR1 SGHTA and CDR2 FQGTGA. The sample's treatment or condition label, in plain terms: live attenuated yellow fever vaccine strain. A standard Ficoll-Paque protocol was used to isolate PBMCs from peripheral blood. CD4 and CD8 T-cell fractions were isolated with Dynabeads CD4 and CD8 positive selection kits. RNA was extracted with TriZol from bulk PBMCs, CD4 and CD8 fractions, and dextramer-positive and dextramer-negative fractions. This sample was included in a study of T cells after yellow fever vaccination (dated by TCRdb to the late 2010s). Notes on the research overall: The SMART-Seq v4 Ultra Low Input RNA kit was used to prepare libraries from fractions with low cell numbers. To follow T-cell clones before and after primary and booster YFV17D yellow fever vaccination, bulk TCR alpha and beta repertoires were sequenced over time. Two healthy male donors, one aged 18 to 30 and one aged 30 to 40 years, were included in the cohort. Blood was drawn at multiple timepoints before and after primary and secondary immunization, with bulk PBMC replicates and cell subsets isolated. The research as a whole found: Only a couple of donors were included in the study, so the extent to which the findings can be generalized is limited. Compared with the primary T-cell response, the secondary T-cell response was faster but weaker, reaching its peak on day 5 rather than on day 15. Most clones expanded after primary vaccination (around 96% of CD4 and roughly 90% of CD8) were re-detected after the booster, suggesting that broad memory maintenance occurred. Computational filtering was required because FACS-sorted repertoires could contain abundant contaminating clonotypes from the bulk population. A small fraction of clonotypes showed up in both the CD4 and CD8 compartments, probably as a result of convergent recombination.

Sequencing relied on an Illumina NovaSeq 6000. TCR cDNA was made using 5'RACE template switching, a step that added a universal primer site and unique molecular identifiers. Priming for cDNA synthesis came from both the TCR alpha and TCR beta constant segments. Library amplification involved two PCR steps, and the second step added sample barcodes and sequencing adapters. Libraries were sequenced on Illumina HiSeq 2500 (2x100 bp) or NovaSeq (2x150 bp). Per the source publication's procedure: MIGEC was used to demultiplex reads and collapse the reads into UMI consensus sequences, and MiXCR was used for V(D)J alignment. Using edgeR on replicate PBMC samples, clonotypes were called vaccine-responding if FDR was below 0.01 and the log2 fold change was above 5 up to day 15. Bulk clonotypes were assigned CD4 or CD8 identity according to which sequenced CD4 or CD8 repertoire held them at higher abundance. TCRdb passed the public sequencing reads through fastp at Q25 and MiXCR, retaining productive beta sequences. Rows matching on CDR3 protein sequence are summarized as one entry with the most common DNA and genes. The V and J calls and clone size are TCRdb's, not the authors'. The sample table contains about 200,000 distinct CDR3 sequences; only one count was recorded for 3% to 3.5% of them. The ten largest make up approximately 3% of the sample.

The sequence was collected from a man younger than 30 who received the YFV17D yellow fever vaccine. The chain is made from TRBV7-3 and TRBJ2-4, and TRBD2 matches 7 of the central bases. Material: CD4+ T cells sorted from PBMCs, obtained 10 days after the yellow fever booster vaccination. The CDR3 amino acid sequence is: CASSLGPASGGGNIQYF. The DNA reads TGTGCCAGCAGCTTAGGTCCCGCTAGCGGTGGAGGGAACATTCAGTACTTC.